This T cell receptor (beta chain) came from a study of shared clonotypes between healthy human individuals. Produced via immunoSEQ multiplex PCR; TCRdb's table is partial and in-frame only. The sample holds around 2.5 million clones; more than 85% are singletons and the top ten take roughly 0.36%. This CDR3 spans 12 amino acids. Germline CDR1 and CDR2: MNHEY and SVGAGI. J was trimmed by 15 bases and V by 8 bases; bases with no gene match: 10. The sequenced sample consisted of naive CD4+ T cells from PBMCs. The subset here: CD45RA+ positively selected. The receptor's source is a man between 18 and 29 years old in good health. Some clones in this sample may be carry-over from other donors' samples. V is TRBV6-5 and J is TRBJ1-6; 7 positions match TRBD1. The chain's CDR3 is CASGKTGFFLHF. Here the CDR3 DNA reads TGTGCCAGCGGAAAGACAGGGTTTTTCCTCCACTTT.